This entry lists 29 T cell receptor beta chains sequenced from one sample in a study of regulatory and conventional T cells in RAG deficiency. Sequencing was performed with immunoSEQ multiplex PCR; in TCRdb, only in-frame clones are kept and a portion is missing. The top ten clones hold 0.73% of a sample with around 22,000 clones, 85% to 95% of them seen once. The sorted conventional CD4+ T cells were CD25-low and CD127-high, with genomic DNA sequenced. This sample also appeared in a second study, on regulatory T cells. That work states: Amplification used 52 TRBV primers and 13 TRBJ primers.

Input material: CD4+ T cells sorted from blood. All receptors derive from a human donor in good health.

The chain is built from TRBV28 and TRBJ1-3; 9 nucleotides agree with TRBD1. The germline gives CDR1 MDHEN, CDR2 SYDVKM. Losses at the gene ends were 6 bases for V and 5 bases for J; bases not matched to a gene: 5. The CDR3 runs 14 residues. The CDR3 nucleotides read TGTGCCAGCAGCCTTACAGGGGGCAGAAACACCATATATTTT. It translates to CASSLTGGRNTIYF.

The chain uses TRBV5-1 and TRBJ1-1; D unresolved. The germline gives CDR1 SGHRS, CDR2 YFSETQ. Trimming left V 1 base short and J 1 base short, with 11 bases between. CDR3 length: 15 amino acids. The CDR3 sequence: CASSLTSRPNTEAFF. Written as DNA, the CDR3 is TGCGCCAGCAGCTTGACCAGTCGACCGAACACTGAAGCTTTCTTT.

The rearrangement uses TRBV18 and TRBJ2-1; 10 positions match TRBD2. This CDR3 comprises 15 residues. V was pared by 4 bases and J by 10 bases, with 10 bases of the junction left unmatched. Germline CDR1 and CDR2: KGHSH and LQKENI. CDR3 DNA: TGTGCCAGCTCACATTCCAGCGGGGGGGCCAAGGAGCAGTTCTTC. Translation: CASSHSSGGAKEQFF. The variable domain in full, with the rest retrieved from reference TRBV18 and TRBJ2-1, is NAGVMQNPRHLVRRRGQEARLRCSPMKGHSHVYWYRQLPEEGLKFMVYLQKENIIDESGMPKERFSAEFPKEGPSILRIQQVVRGDSAAYFCASSHSSGGAKEQFFGPGTRLTVL.

The rearrangement joins TRBV19 to TRBJ2-2, with 8 bases identical to TRBD1. V was clipped by 4 bases and J by 4 bases; unmatched bases: 5. CDR3 length equals 15 residues. CDR1 and CDR2 (germline): LNHDA, SQIVND (reference sequence). The CDR3 region has the DNA TGTGCCAGTAGTAGAGGACAGGGAACCACCGGGGAGCTGTTTTTT. Protein: CASSRGQGTTGELFF.

The rearrangement links TRBV6-5 to TRBJ1-2; D perhaps matches TRBD1 (5 bases). Germline V lookup: CDR1 MNHEY, CDR2 SVGAGI. V lost 6 bases and J lost 0, with 8 bases in between. The CDR3 is 13 amino acids. CDR3 DNA: TGTGCCAGCAGACGACAGCCTAACTATGGCTACACCTTC. Its protein product is CASRRQPNYGYTF.

This clone was picked up a small number of times. This chain links TRBV18 with TRBJ1-2; a weak D match, TRBD1 (6 bases). V was cut by 3 bases and J by 3 bases, with 14 bases left in between. Germline V gene sequence: CDR1 KGHSH, CDR2 LQKENI. CDR3 length equals 15 residues. In nucleotides, the CDR3 is TGTGCCAGCTCACCGGAGACGGGGGGCGACTATGGCTACACCTTC. Protein sequence: CASSPETGGDYGYTF. The whole variable domain, remainder taken from reference TRBV18 and TRBJ1-2, is NAGVMQNPRHLVRRRGQEARLRCSPMKGHSHVYWYRQLPEEGLKFMVYLQKENIIDESGMPKERFSAEFPKEGPSILRIQQVVRGDSAAYFCASSPETGGDYGYTFGSGTRLTVV.

This chain uses TRBV6-1 with TRBJ2-3; tentatively, D is TRBD1 (6 bases). CDR1 is MNHNS and CDR2 is SASEGT in the germline V gene. This CDR3 has 14 amino acids. Deletions cut 6 bases from V and 4 bases from J, with 14 bases between. CDR3 residues: CASRKGQIADTQYF. The CDR3 DNA reads TGTGCCAGCAGAAAGGGACAAATAGCAGATACGCAGTATTTT.

This clone appeared a few times. The gene calls are TRBV5-1 and TRBJ2-1; 9 nucleotides align to TRBD1. The CDR3 has 15 residues. V shed 0 bases, J shed 6 bases, and the junction held 4 bases outside the gene matches. The germline V gene has CDR1 SGHRS and CDR2 YFSETQ. The CDR3 here is CASSLGQGVGNEQFF. As DNA, the CDR3 is TGCGCCAGCAGCTTGGGACAGGGGGTAGGCAATGAGCAGTTCTTC. The full variable domain, its missing parts supplied by reference TRBV5-1 and TRBJ2-1, is KAGVTQTPRYLIKTRGQQVTLSCSPISGHRSVSWYQQTPGQGLQFLFEYFSETQRNKGNFPGRFSGRQFSNSRSEMNVSTLELGDSALYLCASSLGQGVGNEQFFGPGTRLTVL.

The chain joins TRBV19 to TRBJ1-5; D unclear. V gave up 3 bases and J gave up 5 bases, with 11 bases separating them. There are 14 residues in the CDR3. From germline, CDR1 is LNHDA and CDR2 SQIVND (reference sequence). The CDR3 sequence: CASSMGRLDQPQHF. CDR3 in DNA: TGTGCCAGTAGTATGGGTAGACTCGATCAGCCCCAGCATTTT.

This clone has more than one count but fewer than ten. The rearrangement uses TRBV30 and TRBJ1-1; D is ambiguous. This CDR3 contains 11 residues. The ends were cut back, 5 bases at V and 3 bases at J, with 7 bases in the middle. The germline CDR1 and CDR2 sequences are GTSNPN and SVGIG (reference sequence). CDR3 nucleotides: TGTGCCTGGCTTTGGTACACTGAAGCTTTCTTT. Amino acid sequence: CAWLWYTEAFF. The full variable domain, its missing parts supplied by reference TRBV30 and TRBJ1-1, is SQTIHQWPATLVQPVGSPLSLECTVEGTSNPNLYWYRQAAGRGLQLLFYSVGIGQISSEVPQNLSASRPQDRQFILSSKKLLLSDSGFYLCAWLWYTEAFFGQGTRLTVV.

V gene TRBV18 combines with J gene TRBJ2-7; TRBD1 matches 8 bases. The CDR3 runs 14 residues. The germline V gene has CDR1 KGHSH and CDR2 LQKENI. The trim removed 3 bases at V and 3 bases at J, leaving 4 bases unmatched. For the CDR3, the DNA is TGTGCCAGCTCACCTCAGGGACAGGACTACGAGCAGTACTTC. Amino acid sequence: CASSPQGQDYEQYF.

V gene TRBV5-6 combines with J gene TRBJ2-5; D unclear. This CDR3 spans 12 amino acids. Germline assignment: CDR1 SGHDT and CDR2 YYEEEE. V was shortened by 0 bases and J by 5 bases, with 5 bases between the two germline ends. Here the CDR3 reads CASSLDRETQYF. The CDR3 DNA reads TGTGCCAGCAGCTTGGACCGGGAGACCCAGTACTTC. Variable domain in full (rest from reference TRBV5-6 and TRBJ2-5): DAGVTQSPTHLIKTRGQQVTLRCSPKSGHDTVSWYQQALGQGPQFIFQYYEEEERQRGNFPDRFSGHQFPNYSSELNVNALLLGDSALYLCASSLDRETQYFGPGTRLLVL.

The chain combines TRBV6-6 with TRBJ2-7; 9 bases map to TRBD2. V lost 5 bases, J lost 2 bases, and 10 bases stayed unmatched. The CDR3 contains 16 residues. Germline V CDR1 and CDR2: MNHNY, SVGAGI (reference sequence). CDR3 residues: CASSPAGGAKAYEQYF. The CDR3 nucleotides are TGTGCCAGCAGTCCCGCGGGAGGGGCGAAGGCCTACGAGCAGTACTTC.

The count of this clone is one. DNA of the CDR3: TGTGCCAGCAGCTTAGTGGCCGACATGAACACTGAAGCTTTCTTT. Translated, it gives CASSLVADMNTEAFF. The gene calls are TRBV7-9 and TRBJ1-1; no definite D call. Trimming left V 1 base short and J 0 bases short, with 9 bases between. The CDR3 sequence is 15 residues long. Germline V gene sequence: CDR1 SEHNR, CDR2 FQNEAQ (reference sequence). The variable domain in full, completed from reference TRBV7-9 and TRBJ1-1, reads DTGVSQNPRHKITKRGQNVTFRCDPISEHNRLYWYRQTLGQGPEFLTYFQNEAQLEKSRLLSDRFSAERPKGSFSTLEIQRTEQGDSAMYLCASSLVADMNTEAFFGQGTRLTVV.

This sequence joins TRBV11-1 and TRBJ1-2; D is unresolved. The CDR3 covers 15 residues. CDR1 and CDR2 from the germline V gene are SGHAT and FQDESV (reference sequence). Trimming removed 2 bases from V and 0 bases from J, with 10 bases in between. CDR3 amino acids: CASSLFGVANYGYTF. The CDR3 bases are TGTGCCAGCAGCTTATTCGGGGTTGCTAACTATGGCTACACCTTC.

As regards this clone: A junction end diverges from the germline sequence, so it may reflect a read error. This chain joins TRBV19 and TRBJ1-6, with D hard to call. The CDR3 runs 14 residues. Germline CDR1 reads LNHDA; CDR2 reads SQIVND (reference sequence). DNA for the CDR3: TGTGCCAGTAGCATAGGGCAGTATAATTCACCCCTCCACTTT. This gives the protein CASSIGQYNSPLHF. The full variable domain, its missing parts supplied by reference TRBV19 and TRBJ1-6, is DGGITQSPKYLFRKEGQNVTLSCEQNLNHDAMYWYRQDPGQGLRLIYYSQIVNDFQKGDIAEGYSVSREKKESFPLTVTSAQKNPTAFYLCASSIGQYNSPLHFGNGTRLTVT.

The chain couples TRBV6-1 to TRBJ2-1; 8 bases align to TRBD1. This CDR3 region has 15 residues. V was pared by 9 bases and J by 4 bases, with 11 bases of the junction left unmatched. Germline CDR1 and CDR2: MNHNS and SASEGT. This CDR3 is CASIPPGGSYNEQFF. In nucleotides, the CDR3 is TGTGCCAGTATACCACCAGGGGGCAGTTACAATGAGCAGTTCTTC.

V usage is TRBV5-6 and J usage is TRBJ1-5; the match to TRBD1 covers 11 bases. V trimming: 2 bases; J trimming: 3 bases; junction bases outside the gene matches: 7. CDR3 length: 17 residues. The germline V gene encodes CDR1 SGHDT and CDR2 YYEEEE. The CDR3: CASSFPGQGGFNQPQHF. The CDR3 coding sequence is TGTGCCAGCAGCTTTCCGGGACAGGGGGGCTTCAATCAGCCCCAGCATTTT.

The V gene is TRBV28, the J gene TRBJ1-3; D is unclear. V dropped 7 bases and J dropped 0 bases, with 10 bases sitting between them. Germline values: CDR1 MDHEN, CDR2 SYDVKM. There are 14 residues in the CDR3. In nucleotides, the CDR3 is TGTGCCAGCACCCAGGCCTCCTCTGGAAACACCATATATTTT. Amino acid sequence: CASTQASSGNTIYF.

The chain uses TRBV14 and TRBJ2-1; D may be TRBD2 (5 bases). V was shortened by 0 bases and J by 2 bases, with 14 bases between the two germline ends. CDR3 length: 17 amino acids. Germline values: CDR1 SGHDN, CDR2 FVKESK. For the CDR3, the DNA is TGTGCCAGCAGCCAAGATAGGGCGGGTTCCACCTACAATGAGCAGTTCTTC. This encodes CASSQDRAGSTYNEQFF.

CDR3 in DNA: TGTGCCAGCAGCTCAGACAGGGGGGTTCGGTCACCCCTCCACTTT. Protein sequence: CASSSDRGVRSPLHF. V and J are TRBV5-4 and TRBJ1-6, with 9 bases aligning to TRBD1. Germline V CDR1 and CDR2: SGHNT, YYREEE (reference sequence). CDR3 length: 15 residues. Trimming removed 3 bases from V and 10 bases from J; junction bases left unmatched: 8. Together with reference TRBV5-4 and TRBJ1-6, the CDR3 gives the full variable domain: ETGVTQSPTHLIKTRGQQVTLRCSSQSGHNTVSWYQQALGQGPQFIFQYYREEENGRGNFPPRFSGLQFPNYSSELNVNALELDDSALYLCASSSDRGVRSPLHFGNGTRLTVT.

This clone has a single count. The V and J genes are TRBV6-5 and TRBJ1-1; 10 bases match TRBD1. V lost 5 bases and J lost 2; bases outside the gene matches: 2. CDR1 is MNHEY, CDR2 SVGAGI, per germline. This CDR3 has 14 amino acids. This CDR3 reads CASSRQGANTEAFF. The CDR3 DNA sequence: TGTGCCAGCAGTCGACAGGGGGCAAACACTGAAGCTTTCTTT.

The rearrangement links TRBV5-1 to TRBJ1-6; D is undetermined. V dropped 0 bases and J dropped 7 bases, with 11 bases sitting between them. Germline CDR1 is SGHRS and CDR2 is YFSETQ. CDR3 size: 15 residues. In nucleotides, the CDR3 is TGCGCCAGCAGCTTGGAAGGCGGGGTAAATTCACCCCTCCACTTT. This codes for CASSLEGGVNSPLHF.

The CDR3 DNA reads as TGTGCCAGCGTAAGACAGGGTTACGATGAGCAGTTCTTC. It encodes CASVRQGYDEQFF. This sequence joins TRBV18 and TRBJ2-1, with 7 positions matching TRBD1. V lost 8 bases and J lost 8; bases outside the gene matches: 9. This CDR3 is built from 13 residues. Germline CDR1 is KGHSH and CDR2 is LQKENI.

This clone has a single count. V usage is TRBV5-6 and J usage is TRBJ2-2; 8 bases are shared with TRBD2. From germline, CDR1 is SGHDT and CDR2 YYEEEE. The junction had 10 bases not matched to a gene; V was cut back by 5 bases and J by 4 bases. The CDR3 consists of 16 residues. The CDR3 DNA reads TGTGCCAGCAGAATAGCCGGGACTAGTGGCACCGGGGAGCTGTTTTTT. Its protein product is CASRIAGTSGTGELFF.

This chain uses TRBV18 with TRBJ2-5; 9 nucleotides agree with TRBD2. The J call is doubtful: the DNA matches TRBJ2-7 better. The CDR3 sequence is 16 residues long. Germline loops: CDR1 KGHSH, CDR2 LQKENI. CDR3 loop: CASSPGSASGNYEQYF. The DNA for the CDR3 is TGTGCCAGCTCACCAGGGTCAGCTAGCGGGAACTACGAGCAGTACTTC.

The rearrangement links TRBV2 to TRBJ2-3; 9 nucleotides line up with TRBD2. This CDR3 spans 19 amino acids. With V trimmed by 6 bases and J by 0 bases, 16 bases remained unmatched. Looked up from germline, CDR1 is SNHLY and CDR2 is FYNNEI. CDR3 residues: CASRASGRHLTFSTDTQYF. Written as DNA, the CDR3 is TGTGCCAGCAGGGCGAGCGGGAGGCACCTCACATTTAGCACAGATACGCAGTATTTT.

The chain couples TRBV11-2 to TRBJ1-3; D remains ambiguous. The CDR3 is made up of 14 amino acids. The ends were cut back, 8 bases at V and 0 bases at J, with 11 bases in the middle. CDR1 SGHAT and CDR2 FQNNGV come from the germline V gene. In DNA form, the CDR3 reads TGTGCCAGCGGCCCGCAGAGCTCTGGAAACACCATATATTTT. Translation gives CASGPQSSGNTIYF.

The J gene is TRBJ2-7, the V gene TRBV14, with 9 bases matching TRBD2. This CDR3 contains 14 residues. Germline CDR1 SGHDN, CDR2 FVKESK. J gave up 0 bases and V 4 bases, and 1 base lay outside the gene matches. The CDR3 sequence is CASSRGLASYEQYF. The CDR3 DNA is TGTGCCAGCAGCCGGGGACTAGCCTCCTACGAGCAGTACTTC.